The 32 T cell receptor beta chains reported below all come from one sample, sequenced in a study of neurological immune-mediated disorders. MiXCR, run by TCRdb on the 5' RACE reads, gives a single entry per CDR3 protein. The table records about 49,000 distinct CDR3 sequences, 10% of them present only once. Time point indicated: longitudinal time-point 1 (baseline). Sample: PBMCs. The source is a woman aged 40 to 55 in good health.

This clonotype was recorded many times. The gene calls are TRBV29-1 and TRBJ1-1; 7 bases map to TRBD1. The CDR3 extends over 14 amino acids. CDR1 and CDR2 from the germline V gene are SQVTM and ANQGSEA. Trimming cost V 3 bases and J 1 base; bases outside gene matches: 5. The CDR3 nucleotides read TGCAGCGTTGAGGACAGGAGTGGGAACACTGAAGCTTTCTTT. The encoded protein is CSVEDRSGNTEAFF.

Only one count was recorded for this clonotype. V is TRBV12-3 or TRBV12-4 and J is TRBJ2-6; TRBD2 matches 10 bases. V dropped 4 bases and J dropped 0; count of bases not matched to a gene: 6. The CDR3 length is 18 residues. CDR3 sequence reads: CASSSLAGVDSGANVLTF. The CDR3 bases are TGTGCCAGCAGTTCCCTAGCGGGGGTCGACTCTGGGGCCAACGTCCTGACTTTC.

This clonotype showed up many times. In nucleotides, the CDR3 is TGCGCCAGCAGCTTAAGTGGACAGAAGGACACTGAAGCTTTCTTT. Translated: CASSLSGQKDTEAFF. The chain carries TRBV5-1 and TRBJ1-1; possible D gene TRBD1, 6 bases. The V gene's germline CDR1 is SGHRS and CDR2 YFSETQ. V dropped 2 bases and J dropped 3 bases, with 14 bases sitting between them. The CDR3 is 15 residues long.

This clonotype was recorded many times. The genes are TRBV20-1 and TRBJ2-3, with TRBD1 matching 7 bases. Germline V gene sequence: CDR1 DFQATT, CDR2 SNEGSKA (reference sequence). V shed 6 bases and J 3 bases; nucleotides not matched to a gene: 6. CDR3 size: 13 residues. CDR3 protein: CSADDRATDTQYF. The CDR3 nucleotides read TGCAGTGCCGACGACAGGGCAACAGATACGCAGTATTTT.

The table lists this clonotype with many counts. The rearrangement joins TRBV20-1 to TRBJ2-7; 10 bases are a match to TRBD1. The CDR3 is 15 residues long. The V gene's germline CDR1 is DFQATT and CDR2 SNEGSKA (reference sequence). With 6 bases clipped from V and 5 bases from J, the junction kept 13 bases outside the gene matches. CDR3 region: CSAMTPGQGSHEQYF. The CDR3 DNA sequence: TGCAGTGCCATGACCCCGGGACAGGGGTCCCACGAGCAGTACTTC.

Regarding this clonotype: A junction boundary mismatches the germline segment, possibly from a read error. This sequence joins TRBV5-1 and TRBJ1-1; TRBD1 is a possible D gene (5 bases). The CDR3 spans 14 residues. Germline CDR1 is SGHRS and CDR2 is YFSETQ. The CDR3 region is CASSLKGMDTESFF. The CDR3 DNA reads as TGCGCCAGCAGCTTGAAGGGTATGGACACTGAATCTTTCTTT.

The sample holds many counts of this clonotype. The chain combines TRBV24-1 with TRBJ2-1; D remains unclear. Germline V gene lookup returns CDR1 KGHDR and CDR2 SFDVKD. This CDR3 region has 16 residues. The germline V and J ends were trimmed by 5 bases and 4 bases, with 17 bases remaining between them. The CDR3 loop is CATSALYPWGYNEQFF. Here the CDR3 DNA reads TGTGCCACCAGTGCGTTATATCCATGGGGTTACAATGAGCAGTTCTTC.

This clonotype was picked up many times. J is TRBJ1-5 and V is TRBV5-1; possible D gene TRBD1, 5 bases. Between the trimmed V and J ends, which lost 2 bases and 5 bases, there was a span of 8 bases. The germline CDR1 and CDR2 sequences are SGHRS and YFSETQ. CDR3 length: 13 residues. DNA for the CDR3: TGCGCCAGCAGCTTTGAGGGGTATCAGCCCCAGCATTTT. It yields the protein CASSFEGYQPQHF.

There are many counts of this clonotype. The chain is built from TRBV20-1 and TRBJ1-2; D remains ambiguous. CDR1 DFQATT and CDR2 SNEGSKA come from the germline V gene (reference sequence). The CDR3 spans 12 residues. V was shortened by 3 bases and J by 5 bases, with 10 bases between the two germline ends. Written as DNA, the CDR3 is TGCAGTGCTAGTCAAGGGCATTATGGCTACACCTTC. This codes for CSASQGHYGYTF.

This clonotype was counted many times. This rearrangement joins TRBV7-3 to TRBJ1-1, with 8 bases aligning to TRBD1. The J segment lost 5 bases and the V segment lost 5 bases, leaving 10 bases of the junction unmatched. CDR3 length equals 15 residues. Germline V CDR1 and CDR2: SGHTA, FQGTGA. In nucleotides, the CDR3 is TGTGCCAGCAGCCGTTCCCGGGACAGGTCGACTGAAGCTTTCTTT. This codes for CASSRSRDRSTEAFF. The whole variable domain, remainder taken from reference TRBV7-3 and TRBJ1-1, is GAGVSQTPSNKVTEKGKYVELRCDPISGHTALYWYRQSLGQGPEFLIYFQGTGAADDSGLPNDRFFAVRPEGSVSTLKIQRTERGDSAVYLCASSRSRDRSTEAFFGQGTRLTVV.

This clonotype was detected a few times. A read error may explain this, as a much larger clone is one base away. V gene TRBV5-1 combines with J gene TRBJ2-7, with D perhaps being TRBD1 or TRBD2 (5 bases each). V gave up 0 bases and J gave up 4 bases, with 14 bases separating them. The CDR3 is 15 residues long. Germline CDR1 reads SGHRS; CDR2 reads YFSETQ. CDR3 loop: CASSLAPGPGYEQYF. The CDR3 DNA reads TGCGCCAGCAGCTTGGCGCCGGGACCGGGGTACGAGCAGTACTTC. The variable domain in full, completed from reference TRBV5-1 and TRBJ2-7, reads KAGVTQTPRYLIKTRGQQVTLSCSPISGHRSVSWYQQTPGQGLQFLFEYFSETQRNKGNFPGRFSGRQFSNSRSEMNVSTLELGDSALYLCASSLAPGPGYEQYFGPGTRLTVT.

This clonotype was seen ten or more times. This chain connects TRBV7-2 to TRBJ2-1; D gene uncertain. Germline V CDR1 and CDR2: SGHTA, FQGNSA. The CDR3 sequence is 12 residues long. V was cut by 5 bases and J by 12 bases, with 14 bases left in between. The CDR3 protein is CASSPKSDWQFF. The CDR3 DNA reads TGTGCCAGCAGCCCAAAGAGCGATTGGCAGTTCTTC.

In its sample, this clonotype was seen many times. The chain is built from TRBV3-1 and TRBJ2-2, with 13 bases matching TRBD2. The J segment lost 5 bases and the V segment lost 3 bases, leaving 12 bases of the junction unmatched. The CDR3 sequence is 19 residues long. Germline V CDR1 and CDR2: LGHDT, YNNKEL (reference sequence). The CDR3 spells CASSQPGLAGAGGTGELFF. CDR3 DNA sequence: TGTGCCAGCAGCCAGCCCGGACTAGCGGGGGCCGGGGGGACCGGGGAGCTGTTTTTT. Based on the CDR3 plus reference TRBV3-1 and TRBJ2-2, the full variable domain is DTAVSQTPKYLVTQMGNDKSIKCEQNLGHDTMYWYKQDSKKFLKIMFSYNNKELIINETVPNRFSPKSPDKAHLNLHINSLELGDSAVYFCASSQPGLAGAGGTGELFFGEGSRLTVL.

There are many counts of this clonotype. The rearrangement links TRBV7-2 to TRBJ2-7, with 7 nucleotides matching TRBD1. CDR1 is SGHTA and CDR2 is FQGNSA in the germline V gene. There are 13 residues in the CDR3. Losses at the gene ends were 3 bases for V and 6 bases for J; bases not matched to a gene: 5. CDR3 bases: TGTGCCAGCAGCTTTGGACAGGTTCGCGAGCAGTACTTC. Translating gives CASSFGQVREQYF.

This clonotype was observed many times. The J gene is TRBJ2-3, the V gene TRBV9; TRBD2 agrees at 14 bases. The CDR3 sequence is 16 residues long. The germline V gene has CDR1 SGDLS and CDR2 YYNGEE. Trimming removed 0 bases from V and 5 bases from J; junction bases left unmatched: 2. CDR3 bases: TGTGCCAGCAGCGTAGCGGGGACTAGCGGGGGAGATACGCAGTATTTT. Protein product: CASSVAGTSGGDTQYF.

Ten or more counts support this clonotype. The V and J genes are TRBV15 and TRBJ2-4; no clear D. The CDR3 totals 15 residues. Germline loops: CDR1 LNHNV, CDR2 YYDKDF (reference sequence). With 4 bases removed from V and 0 bases from J, the gap between germline ends came to 10 bases. The CDR3 sequence is CATSTNTPAKNIQYF. The CDR3 DNA is TGTGCCACCAGCACGAACACGCCAGCCAAAAACATTCAGTACTTC.

This clonotype was found many times. J is TRBJ2-1 and V is TRBV27; 8 nucleotides align to TRBD1. The V gene's germline CDR1 is MNHEY and CDR2 SMNVEV (reference sequence). This CDR3 is built from 19 residues. V shed 2 bases and J 0 bases; nucleotides not matched to a gene: 12. The CDR3, as DNA: TGTGCCAGCAGTTTAAGATTGGGACAGGACTTTAGCTCCTACAATGAGCAGTTCTTC. Protein: CASSLRLGQDFSSYNEQFF.

Ten or more counts support this clonotype. This chain links TRBV7-9 with TRBJ2-5; D is unresolved. Germline CDR1 reads SEHNR; CDR2 reads FQNEAQ (reference sequence). The ends were cut back, 6 bases at V and 5 bases at J, with 13 bases in the middle. This CDR3 spans 13 amino acids. CDR3 sequence: CASSKHFEETQYF. CDR3 bases: TGTGCCAGCAGTAAACATTTCGAGGAGACCCAGTACTTC.

This clonotype was recorded many times. The chain carries TRBV5-1 and TRBJ2-3; 8 bases match TRBD1. The V gene's germline CDR1 is SGHRS and CDR2 YFSETQ. This CDR3 contains 15 residues. V was clipped by 4 bases and J by 0 bases; unmatched bases: 4. DNA of the CDR3: TGCGCCAGCAGCCCCTGGACAGGGAGCACAGATACGCAGTATTTT. Translation: CASSPWTGSTDTQYF. Complete variable domain (other parts from reference TRBV5-1 and TRBJ2-3): KAGVTQTPRYLIKTRGQQVTLSCSPISGHRSVSWYQQTPGQGLQFLFEYFSETQRNKGNFPGRFSGRQFSNSRSEMNVSTLELGDSALYLCASSPWTGSTDTQYFGPGTRLTVL.

This clonotype was recorded many times. The V call is TRBV5-1, the J call TRBJ1-6; 7 nucleotides align to TRBD1. The V and J ends lost 3 bases and 10 bases, in that order; junction bases with no gene match: 7. Germline loops: CDR1 SGHRS, CDR2 YFSETQ. The CDR3 has 14 residues. CDR3 region: CASSSGQEGSPLHF. The CDR3 DNA follows: TGCGCCAGCAGCTCTGGACAGGAAGGATCACCCCTCCACTTT. Supplemented by reference TRBV5-1 and TRBJ1-6, the full variable domain reads KAGVTQTPRYLIKTRGQQVTLSCSPISGHRSVSWYQQTPGQGLQFLFEYFSETQRNKGNFPGRFSGRQFSNSRSEMNVSTLELGDSALYLCASSSGQEGSPLHFGNGTRLTVT.

This clonotype showed up many times. The gene calls are TRBV4-1 and TRBJ1-2; TRBD1 aligns across 10 bases. CDR1 MGHRA and CDR2 YSYEKL come from the germline V gene. V was pared by 3 bases and J by 7 bases, with 11 bases of the junction left unmatched. The CDR3 has 16 amino acids. The CDR3 bases are TGCGCCAGCAGCCACCCCGGGACAGGGGCTAAGGGTGGCTACACCTTC. This translates into CASSHPGTGAKGGYTF.

There are many counts of this clonotype. V usage is TRBV18 and J usage is TRBJ2-3, with D perhaps TRBD2 (5 bases). The V end was cut by 2 bases, the J end by 0 bases, with 9 bases between. This CDR3 has 15 amino acids. Germline values: CDR1 KGHSH, CDR2 LQKENI. CDR3 loop: CASSPGPGSTDTQYF. The CDR3 DNA follows: TGTGCCAGCTCACCAGGCCCGGGGAGCACAGATACGCAGTATTTT. The complete variable domain, with remaining parts taken from reference TRBV18 and TRBJ2-3, reads NAGVMQNPRHLVRRRGQEARLRCSPMKGHSHVYWYRQLPEEGLKFMVYLQKENIIDESGMPKERFSAEFPKEGPSILRIQQVVRGDSAAYFCASSPGPGSTDTQYFGPGTRLTVL.

Only one count was recorded for this clonotype. V is TRBV20-1 and J is TRBJ1-1; D is uncertain. Looked up from germline, CDR1 is DFQATT and CDR2 is SNEGSKA (reference sequence). This CDR3 contains 15 residues. Trimming removed 6 bases from V and 1 base from J, with 18 bases in between. The chain's CDR3 is CSAPPGKGRNTEAFF. The CDR3 DNA follows: TGCAGTGCCCCACCCGGGAAAGGGCGGAACACTGAAGCTTTCTTT.

This clonotype was picked up many times. The V and J genes are TRBV7-9 and TRBJ2-7; D gene uncertain. CDR3 length equals 12 residues. Deletions cut 4 bases from V and 0 bases from J, with 4 bases between. CDR1 and CDR2 (germline): SEHNR, FQNEAQ (reference sequence). CDR3 loop: CASSSVSYEQYF. CDR3 sequence (DNA): TGTGCCAGCAGCTCCGTCTCCTACGAGCAGTACTTC.

The gene calls are TRBV6-1 and TRBJ2-1, with 8 bases identical to TRBD2. J was trimmed by 7 bases and V by 6 bases; bases with no gene match: 14. CDR3 length equals 16 residues. Germline V gene sequence: CDR1 MNHNS, CDR2 SASEGT. DNA of the CDR3: TGTGCCAGCAGCATCGTAGTAGGGACTAGGGGAAATGAGCAGTTCTTC. Translated: CASSIVVGTRGNEQFF.

The gene calls are TRBV7-9 and TRBJ1-3; D unresolved. Deletions cut 0 bases from V and 2 bases from J, with 8 bases between. The CDR3 consists of 15 residues. Germline V gene data show CDR1 as SEHNR and CDR2 as FQNEAQ (reference sequence). The CDR3 DNA reads TGTGCCAGCAGCTTAGCCATCCTCCCTGGAAACACCATATATTTT. It codes for CASSLAILPGNTIYF.

V gene TRBV6-5 combines with J gene TRBJ2-1; tentative D call: TRBD2 (7 bases). Germline CDR1 reads MNHEY; CDR2 reads SVGAGI. This CDR3 region has 16 residues. Trimming removed 5 bases at V and 3 bases at J, with 17 bases between. As DNA, the CDR3 is TGTGCCAGCAGTCTCGTCGGGGGGCTGTTCTACAATGAGCAGTTCTTC. It encodes CASSLVGGLFYNEQFF.

This clonotype was counted at least ten times. The J gene is TRBJ1-2, the V gene TRBV20-1; D uncertain. Germline CDR1 and CDR2: DFQATT and SNEGSKA (reference sequence). V lost 1 base to trimming and J lost 2 bases, with 5 bases between them. The CDR3 runs to 12 residues. CDR3 in amino acids: CSARVLNYGYTF. As DNA, the CDR3 is TGCAGTGCTAGAGTCTTAAACTATGGCTACACCTTC.

This clonotype has ten or more counts. The rearrangement uses TRBV20-1 and TRBJ1-5; 8 bases line up with TRBD1. The germline V gene has CDR1 DFQATT and CDR2 SNEGSKA (reference sequence). After removal of 5 bases from V and 2 bases from J, the junction contained 5 bases not matched to a gene. The CDR3 length is 14 residues. DNA of the CDR3: TGCAGTGCTCACGACAGGGGAGGCAATCAGCCCCAGCATTTT. Protein: CSAHDRGGNQPQHF.

This clonotype was recorded many times. The chain is built from TRBV24-1 and TRBJ2-3; 8 bases are shared with TRBD2. Germline V lookup: CDR1 KGHDR, CDR2 SFDVKD. The CDR3 is 15 amino acids. V lost 2 bases and J lost 3; bases outside the gene matches: 3. The CDR3 is CATSDYQRGTDTQYF. CDR3 bases: TGTGCCACCAGTGATTACCAGCGGGGGACAGATACGCAGTATTTT.

This clonotype showed up many times. Here the CDR3 reads CATKTVANTGELFF. The CDR3 coding sequence is TGTGCCACCAAAACGGTTGCGAACACCGGGGAGCTGTTTTTT. This chain uses TRBV12-3 or TRBV12-4 with TRBJ2-2; D gene unclear. The CDR3 extends over 14 amino acids. Trimming left V 10 bases short and J 0 bases short, with 12 bases between.

This clonotype was counted ten times or more. V is TRBV20-1 and J is TRBJ2-7, with 15 bases lining up with TRBD2. The CDR3 is 17 residues long. The junction had 6 bases not matched to a gene; V was cut back by 0 bases and J by 3 bases. Germline V CDR1 and CDR2: DFQATT, SNEGSKA (reference sequence). The CDR3 DNA reads TGCAGTGCTAGAGATATGCGGGGACTAGCGGGAGGCTACGAGCAGTACTTC. Residues: CSARDMRGLAGGYEQYF.